One sample yielded the 30 T cell receptor beta chains listed below, sequenced in a study of shared clonotypes between healthy human individuals. TCRdb's copy holds only in-frame clones and misses some; the assay was immunoSEQ multiplex PCR. The sample shows 1,400,000 or so clones, 98% of them seen only once. Sequenced material: naive CD4+ T cells sorted from blood. Subset of the sample: CD45RA+ positively selected. The receptors were sampled from a man aged 25 to 45 in good health.

In its sample, this clone was seen a few times. Other DNA sequences in the same sample also yield this CDR3. The chain recombines TRBV5-1 with TRBJ1-3; D gene uncertain. Trimming removed 0 bases at V and 1 base at J, with 2 bases between. Germline assignment: CDR1 SGHRS and CDR2 YFSETQ. The CDR3 is 13 residues long. In nucleotides, the CDR3 is TGCGCCAGCAGCTTGGGATCTGGAAACACCATATATTTT. This codes for CASSLGSGNTIYF. Full variable domain (outside the CDR3, taken from reference TRBV5-1 and TRBJ1-3): KAGVTQTPRYLIKTRGQQVTLSCSPISGHRSVSWYQQTPGQGLQFLFEYFSETQRNKGNFPGRFSGRQFSNSRSEMNVSTLELGDSALYLCASSLGSGNTIYFGEGSWLTVV.

The genes are TRBV19 and TRBJ2-6; D may be TRBD1 (5 bases). Trimming removed 5 bases at V and 1 base at J, with 12 bases between. Germline lookup yields CDR1 LNHDA and CDR2 SQIVND (reference sequence). This CDR3 has 16 amino acids. CDR3 loop: CASSPYTGSGANVLTF. In DNA form, the CDR3 reads TGTGCCAGTAGTCCGTACACAGGATCTGGGGCCAACGTCCTGACTTTC.

CDR3 in DNA: TGTGCCAGCAGCCGCGGACAGGGAATAGGAGAGACCCAGTACTTC. It specifies CASSRGQGIGETQYF. The chain employs TRBV11-3 and TRBJ2-5; TRBD1 agrees at 8 bases. V lost 5 bases and J lost 4; bases outside the gene matches: 9. Germline CDR1 and CDR2: SGHNT and YENEEA. The CDR3 runs 15 residues.

V gene TRBV5-4 combines with J gene TRBJ2-2; 9 bases agree with TRBD2. The germline V gene encodes CDR1 SGHNT and CDR2 YYREEE (reference sequence). This CDR3 is 16 amino acids long. Trimming took 3 bases from V and 7 from J; bases not matched to a gene: 10. Here the CDR3 DNA reads TGTGCCAGCAGCTCTAATAGCGGGAGTAGGGGCGGGGAGCTGTTTTTT. Residues: CASSSNSGSRGGELFF.

CDR3 residues: CASSSRAGSTYNEQFF. The CDR3 DNA sequence: TGTGCCAGCAGCTCACGAGCGGGTTCGACCTACAATGAGCAGTTCTTC. The chain employs TRBV7-9 and TRBJ2-1; D might be TRBD2 (6 bases). The CDR3 has 16 residues. V lost 4 bases to trimming and J lost 2 bases, with 15 bases between them. Germline V lookup: CDR1 SEHNR, CDR2 FQNEAQ (reference sequence).

The J gene is TRBJ2-2, the V gene TRBV15; 8 bases line up with TRBD2. V lost 3 bases, J lost 8 bases, and 11 bases stayed unmatched. The CDR3 is 16 amino acids. Per the germline V gene, CDR1 is LNHNV and CDR2 is YYDKDF (reference sequence). The CDR3 nucleotides read TGTGCCACCAGCAGGGGAAGGACTAGCAGGGTGGGGGAGCTGTTTTTT. This codes for CATSRGRTSRVGELFF.

This chain joins TRBV6-1 and TRBJ2-7; either TRBD1 or TRBD2 may supply D (7 bases each). Trimming took 0 bases from V and 3 from J, leaving 12 bases between them. CDR1 is MNHNS, CDR2 SASEGT, per germline. The CDR3 is 15 residues long. CDR3 coding DNA: TGTGCCAGCAGTGAAGCGTCAGGGGGGGTCTACGAGCAGTACTTC. It codes for CASSEASGGVYEQYF.

With regard to this clone: One junction end does not reproduce the germline sequence, and a read error may be involved. V gene TRBV5-1 combines with J gene TRBJ1-4; D is uncertain. This CDR3 spans 11 amino acids. Per the germline V gene, CDR1 is SGHRS and CDR2 is YFSETQ. CDR3 loop: CASSLDGQLSF. The CDR3 DNA reads TGCGCCAGCAGCTTGGACGGGCAGCTGTCTTTT.

V and J are TRBV9 and TRBJ2-1; a weak D match, TRBD1 (6 bases). Trimming pared 0 bases from V and 4 bases from J, leaving 14 bases between. The CDR3 loop spans 16 amino acids. Germline assignment: CDR1 SGDLS and CDR2 YYNGEE. CDR3 protein: CASSVGRGGPYNEQFF. CDR3 sequence (DNA): TGTGCCAGCAGCGTAGGAAGAGGGGGTCCTTACAATGAGCAGTTCTTC.

The CDR3 loop is CASSFFSMNTEAFF. CDR3 nucleotide sequence: TGCGCCAGCAGCTTCTTCAGTATGAACACTGAAGCTTTCTTT. This chain links TRBV5-1 with TRBJ1-1; no firm D call. This CDR3 is built from 14 residues. V gave up 2 bases and J gave up 0 bases, with 8 bases separating them. The germline CDR1 and CDR2 sequences are SGHRS and YFSETQ.

The gene calls are TRBV6-5 and TRBJ1-2, with D perhaps matching TRBD1 (6 bases). Per germline, CDR1 MNHEY and CDR2 SVGAGI. CDR3 size: 14 residues. V lost 2 bases and J lost 4, with 11 bases in between. The CDR3 loop is CASSYGQRSYGYTF. The CDR3 DNA is TGTGCCAGCAGTTACGGACAGAGAAGCTATGGCTACACCTTC.

This clone was observed a single time. V is TRBV9 and J is TRBJ2-1, with a tentative D call TRBD2 (6 bases). Trimming took 4 bases from V and 6 from J, leaving 11 bases between them. This CDR3 spans 13 amino acids. Germline loops: CDR1 SGDLS, CDR2 YYNGEE. Written as DNA, the CDR3 is TGTGCCAGCAGCCCCGGGACTTCCAATGAGCAGTTCTTC. Translating gives CASSPGTSNEQFF.

The rearrangement uses TRBV7-9 and TRBJ2-7; D is uncertain. There are 14 residues in the CDR3. Germline V lookup: CDR1 SEHNR, CDR2 FQNEAQ (reference sequence). V was clipped by 1 base and J by 2 bases, with 9 bases between them. In DNA form, the CDR3 reads TGTGCCAGCAGCTTAGGGTCCGCTACCTACGAGCAGTACTTC. Translated: CASSLGSATYEQYF.

V and J are TRBV28 and TRBJ2-4, with D perhaps matching TRBD1 or TRBD2 (5 bases each). Germline V CDR1 and CDR2: MDHEN, SYDVKM. The CDR3 is made up of 15 amino acids. V was pared by 2 bases and J by 2 bases, with 10 bases between. CDR3 sequence reads: CASSLGGSTKNIQYF. The CDR3 DNA follows: TGTGCCAGCAGTTTAGGGGGATCTACCAAAAACATTCAGTACTTC.

The V call is TRBV28, the J call TRBJ2-7; 8 nucleotides line up with TRBD2. The CDR3 has 13 amino acids. V was pared by 6 bases and J by 2 bases, with 3 bases of the junction left unmatched. Germline-derived CDR1 and CDR2 are MDHEN and SYDVKM. The CDR3 here is CASRVAGTYEQYF. DNA for the CDR3: TGTGCCAGCAGAGTAGCGGGAACCTACGAGCAGTACTTC.

The chain joins TRBV2 to TRBJ2-3; 15 positions match TRBD2. Germline V gene lookup returns CDR1 SNHLY and CDR2 FYNNEI. Unmatched junction bases numbered 5, after V lost 8 bases and J lost 5 bases. The CDR3 consists of 15 residues. The CDR3 region is CASGGTSGRRDTQYF. CDR3 in DNA: TGTGCCAGCGGGGGGACTAGCGGGAGGAGAGATACGCAGTATTTT.

The chain employs TRBV28 and TRBJ1-2; D is uncertain. Between the trimmed V and J ends, which lost 5 bases and 5 bases, there was a span of 9 bases. CDR1 and CDR2 (germline): MDHEN, SYDVKM. This CDR3 region has 12 residues. The chain's CDR3 is CASSILEYGYTF. CDR3 nucleotides: TGTGCCAGCAGTATCCTTGAGTATGGCTACACCTTC.

This chain joins TRBV29-1 and TRBJ2-2; no clear D gene. The CDR3 has 12 residues. The germline V and J ends were trimmed by 5 bases and 0 bases, with 4 bases remaining between them. Germline assignment: CDR1 SQVTM and CDR2 ANQGSEA. CDR3 coding DNA: TGCAGCGTTACGCCGAACACCGGGGAGCTGTTTTTT. Translating it yields CSVTPNTGELFF.

The rearrangement links TRBV5-1 to TRBJ1-1; D is undetermined. The germline V gene encodes CDR1 SGHRS and CDR2 YFSETQ. Trimming cost V 0 bases and J 1 base, with 7 bases left between them. The CDR3 covers 14 residues. The CDR3 DNA is TGCGCCAGCAGCTTGGATTGGGGGAACACTGAAGCTTTCTTT. Protein: CASSLDWGNTEAFF.

As to this clone: The same CDR3 arises from other DNA sequences in this sample as well. The chain has TRBV5-5 and TRBJ2-7; unclear D gene. The CDR3 sequence is 12 residues long. Trimming cost V 3 bases and J 4 bases, with 8 bases left between them. From germline, CDR1 is SGHKS and CDR2 YYEKEE (reference sequence). The CDR3 region is CASSYDTYEQYF. CDR3 in DNA: TGTGCCAGCAGCTATGATACGTACGAGCAGTACTTC.

This sequence joins TRBV19 and TRBJ2-1; D possibly corresponds to TRBD2 (6 bases). The germline V gene has CDR1 LNHDA and CDR2 SQIVND (reference sequence). CDR3 size: 15 residues. The V end lost 5 bases, the J end lost 2 bases, and 13 bases lay between the germline ends. The CDR3 loop reads CASSYGGGAYNEQFF. The CDR3 DNA sequence: TGTGCCAGTAGTTACGGAGGAGGGGCCTACAATGAGCAGTTCTTC. Using reference TRBV19 and TRBJ2-1 for the parts outside the CDR3, the full variable domain is DGGITQSPKYLFRKEGQNVTLSCEQNLNHDAMYWYRQDPGQGLRLIYYSQIVNDFQKGDIAEGYSVSREKKESFPLTVTSAQKNPTAFYLCASSYGGGAYNEQFFGPGTRLTVL.

This clone was counted a few times. The V gene is TRBV10-3, the J gene TRBJ1-1; D possibly corresponds to TRBD1 (5 bases). This CDR3 is 15 amino acids long. V lost 3 bases to trimming and J lost 1 base, with 12 bases between them. CDR1 and CDR2 from the germline V gene are ENHRY and SYGVKD. Here the CDR3 reads CAISEKGSGNTEAFF. The CDR3, as DNA: TGTGCCATCAGTGAAAAGGGGAGTGGGAACACTGAAGCTTTCTTT.

This rearrangement joins TRBV2 to TRBJ2-5; D unclear. The ends were cut back, 7 bases at V and 2 bases at J, with 5 bases in the middle. This CDR3 is built from 11 residues. Germline V gene sequence: CDR1 SNHLY, CDR2 FYNNEI. CDR3 residues: CASNTQETQYF. The CDR3 DNA reads TGTGCCAGCAACACTCAAGAGACCCAGTACTTC.

The CDR3 loop is CASKSTAGGTYNEQFF. The CDR3 DNA is TGTGCCAGCAAGTCAACAGCGGGAGGGACCTACAATGAGCAGTTCTTC. This chain links TRBV28 with TRBJ2-1; 10 bases line up with TRBD2. This CDR3 contains 16 residues. The germline V gene has CDR1 MDHEN and CDR2 SYDVKM. J lost 2 bases, V lost 7 bases, and 8 bases had no gene match.

This chain connects TRBV18 to TRBJ2-3; 12 nucleotides agree with TRBD2. The V segment lost 3 bases and the J segment 6 bases; nucleotides outside the gene matches: 4. This CDR3 is 15 amino acids long. Germline CDR1 is KGHSH and CDR2 is LQKENI. CDR3 nucleotide sequence: TGTGCCAGCTCACCGACTAGCGGGAGTGACGATACGCAGTATTTT. This codes for CASSPTSGSDDTQYF.

V is TRBV7-9 and J is TRBJ1-4, with D possibly being TRBD1 (6 bases). Deletions cut 1 base from V and 5 bases from J, with 11 bases between. Germline CDR1 and CDR2: SEHNR and FQNEAQ (reference sequence). The CDR3 consists of 15 residues. CDR3 DNA: TGTGCCAGCAGCTTAGGAAGGACAGAAAATGAAAAACTGTTTTTT. Translating gives CASSLGRTENEKLFF.

This clone was recorded only once. The rearrangement uses TRBV6-1 and TRBJ1-1; no firm D call. Deletions cut 5 bases from V and 1 base from J, with 11 bases between. Germline values: CDR1 MNHNS, CDR2 SASEGT. The CDR3 contains 14 residues. CDR3 in DNA: TGTGCCAGCAGTCCACGCCGACAGAACACTGAAGCTTTCTTT. It specifies CASSPRRQNTEAFF.

The V and J genes are TRBV6-5 and TRBJ1-2, with 9 nucleotides matching TRBD1. Trimming took 6 bases from V and 8 from J; bases not matched to a gene: 7. The CDR3 has 13 amino acids. Germline CDR1 and CDR2: MNHEY and SVGAGI. The CDR3 DNA sequence: TGTGCCAGCAGCTACGGACAGGGGATCGGCTACACCTTC. Translated, it gives CASSYGQGIGYTF.

The sample holds one count of this clone. CDR3 bases: TGCAGCGTTCTACTAGCGGGGTACGAGCAGTACTTC. Encoded protein: CSVLLAGYEQYF. The rearrangement joins TRBV29-1 to TRBJ2-7; TRBD2 matches at 10 bases. V gave up 5 bases and J gave up 4 bases; unmatched junction bases: 2. CDR3 length: 12 residues. Germline V gene data show CDR1 as SQVTM and CDR2 as ANQGSEA.

V and J are TRBV19 and TRBJ2-2, with no clear D. This CDR3 contains 14 residues. With 7 bases removed from V and 5 bases from J, the gap between germline ends came to 14 bases. The germline gives CDR1 LNHDA, CDR2 SQIVND (reference sequence). CDR3 nucleotides: TGTGCCAGTACAGTCGCAGGACCAACCGGGGAGCTGTTTTTT. It codes for CASTVAGPTGELFF. The full variable domain, completed using reference TRBV19 and TRBJ2-2, is DGGITQSPKYLFRKEGQNVTLSCEQNLNHDAMYWYRQDPGQGLRLIYYSQIVNDFQKGDIAEGYSVSREKKESFPLTVTSAQKNPTAFYLCASTVAGPTGELFFGEGSRLTVL.